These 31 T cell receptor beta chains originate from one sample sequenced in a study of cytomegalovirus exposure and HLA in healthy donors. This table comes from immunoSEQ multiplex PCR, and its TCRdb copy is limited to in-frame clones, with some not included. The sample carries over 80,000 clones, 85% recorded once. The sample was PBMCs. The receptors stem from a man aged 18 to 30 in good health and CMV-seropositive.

CDR3 loop: CASADPAGGLTHEQFF. The CDR3 DNA reads TGTGCCAGCGCGGATCCAGCGGGAGGGCTTACACATGAGCAGTTCTTC. The rearrangement links TRBV11-1 to TRBJ2-1; 10 bases match TRBD2. Looked up from germline, CDR1 is SGHAT and CDR2 is FQDESV (reference sequence). J lost 8 bases, V lost 8 bases, and 15 bases had no gene match. This CDR3 is built from 16 residues.

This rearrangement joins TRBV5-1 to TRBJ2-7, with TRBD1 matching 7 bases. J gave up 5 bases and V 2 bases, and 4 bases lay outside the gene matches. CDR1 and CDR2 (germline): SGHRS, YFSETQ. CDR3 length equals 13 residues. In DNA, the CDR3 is TGCGCCAGCAGCTTTACAGGGGAAGACGAGCAGTACTTC. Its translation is CASSFTGEDEQYF. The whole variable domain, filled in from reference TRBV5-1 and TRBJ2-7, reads KAGVTQTPRYLIKTRGQQVTLSCSPISGHRSVSWYQQTPGQGLQFLFEYFSETQRNKGNFPGRFSGRQFSNSRSEMNVSTLELGDSALYLCASSFTGEDEQYFGPGTRLTVT.

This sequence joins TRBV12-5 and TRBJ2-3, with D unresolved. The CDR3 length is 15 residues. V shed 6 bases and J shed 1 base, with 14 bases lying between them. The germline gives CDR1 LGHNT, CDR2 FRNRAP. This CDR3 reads CASGVPPRGTDTQYF. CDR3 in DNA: TGTGCTAGTGGAGTACCTCCCCGGGGCACAGATACGCAGTATTTT.

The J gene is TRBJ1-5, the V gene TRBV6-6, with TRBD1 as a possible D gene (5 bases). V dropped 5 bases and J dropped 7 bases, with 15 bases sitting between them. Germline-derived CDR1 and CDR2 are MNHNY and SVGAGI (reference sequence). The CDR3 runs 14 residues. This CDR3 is CASSQQAPNQPQHF. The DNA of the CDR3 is TGTGCCAGCAGTCAACAGGCTCCGAACCAGCCCCAGCATTTT.

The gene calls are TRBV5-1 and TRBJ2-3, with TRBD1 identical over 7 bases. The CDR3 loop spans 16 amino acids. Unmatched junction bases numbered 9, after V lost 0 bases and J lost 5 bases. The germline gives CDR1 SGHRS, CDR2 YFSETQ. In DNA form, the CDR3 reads TGCGCCAGCAGCTTGGGGCCAGGGGGAAGTAGAGATACGCAGTATTTT. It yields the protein CASSLGPGGSRDTQYF.

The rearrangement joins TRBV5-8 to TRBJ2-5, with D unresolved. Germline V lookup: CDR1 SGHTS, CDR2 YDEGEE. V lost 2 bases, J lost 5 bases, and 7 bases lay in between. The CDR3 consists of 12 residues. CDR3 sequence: CASSLGSETQYF. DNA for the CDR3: TGTGCCAGCAGCTTAGGTAGCGAGACCCAGTACTTC.

The CDR3 nucleotides read TGTGCCAGCAGCTCGGGACTAGCGGGGCTGGTCGAGCAGTACGTC. Translation gives CASSSGLAGLVEQYV. This sequence joins TRBV7-8 and TRBJ2-7, with TRBD2 identical over 13 bases. Germline CDR1 SGHVS, CDR2 FQNEAQ. This CDR3 spans 15 amino acids. Trimming at V came to 4 bases and at J to 6 bases, leaving 6 bases not matched to a gene.

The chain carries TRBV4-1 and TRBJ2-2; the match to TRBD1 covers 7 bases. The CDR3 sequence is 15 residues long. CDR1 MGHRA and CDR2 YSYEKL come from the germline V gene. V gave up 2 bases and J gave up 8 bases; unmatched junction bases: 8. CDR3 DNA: TGCGCCAGCAGCCAACCTCTGGACAGGCCGGGGGAGCTGTTTTTT. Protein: CASSQPLDRPGELFF.

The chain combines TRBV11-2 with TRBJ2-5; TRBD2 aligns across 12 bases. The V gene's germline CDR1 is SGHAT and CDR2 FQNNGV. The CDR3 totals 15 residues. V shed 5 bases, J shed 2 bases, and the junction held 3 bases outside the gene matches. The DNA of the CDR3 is TGTGCCAGCAGCCCTGGGACTAGCGGGCAAGAGACCCAGTACTTC. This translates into CASSPGTSGQETQYF.

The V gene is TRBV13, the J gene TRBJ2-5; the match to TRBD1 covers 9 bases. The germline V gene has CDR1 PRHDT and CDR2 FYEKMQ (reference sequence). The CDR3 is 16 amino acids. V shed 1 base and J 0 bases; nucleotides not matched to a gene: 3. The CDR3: CASSLAGQGYQETQYF. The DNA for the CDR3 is TGTGCCAGCAGCTTAGCGGGACAGGGATACCAAGAGACCCAGTACTTC.

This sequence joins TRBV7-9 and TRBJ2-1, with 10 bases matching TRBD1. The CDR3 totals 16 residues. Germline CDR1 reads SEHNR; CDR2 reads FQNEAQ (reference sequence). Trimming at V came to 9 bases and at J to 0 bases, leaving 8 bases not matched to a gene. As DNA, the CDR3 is TGTGCCAGTGGACAGGGGGAATATGACTCCTACAATGAGCAGTTCTTC. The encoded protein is CASGQGEYDSYNEQFF.

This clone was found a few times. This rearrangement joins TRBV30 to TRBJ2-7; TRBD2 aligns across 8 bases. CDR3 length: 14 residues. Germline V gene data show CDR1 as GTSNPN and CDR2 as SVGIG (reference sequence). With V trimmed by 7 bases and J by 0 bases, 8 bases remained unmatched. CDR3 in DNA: TGTGCCTTAACCGGGAGCGGGAGCTCCTACGAGCAGTACTTC. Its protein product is CALTGSGSSYEQYF.

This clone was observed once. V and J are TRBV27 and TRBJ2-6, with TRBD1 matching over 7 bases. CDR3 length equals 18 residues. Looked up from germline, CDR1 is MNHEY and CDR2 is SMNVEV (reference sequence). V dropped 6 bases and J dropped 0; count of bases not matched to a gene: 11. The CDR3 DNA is TGTGCCAGCAGGCCTCGGACAGGACTTAGCTCTGGGGCCAACGTCCTGACTTTC. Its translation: CASRPRTGLSSGANVLTF.

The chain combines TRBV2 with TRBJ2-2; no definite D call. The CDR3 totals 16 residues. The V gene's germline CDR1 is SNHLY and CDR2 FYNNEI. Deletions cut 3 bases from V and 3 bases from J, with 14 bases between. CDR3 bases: TGTGCCAGCAGTGAGGAGAAGCTATCGGACACCGGGGAGCTGTTTTTT. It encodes CASSEEKLSDTGELFF.

The CDR3 here is CASSLTESKQETQYF. CDR3 DNA sequence: TGTGCCAGCAGCTTAACGGAGAGTAAGCAAGAGACCCAGTACTTC. The chain recombines TRBV7-2 with TRBJ2-5; no definite D call. The CDR3 consists of 15 residues. Deletions cut 2 bases from V and 2 bases from J, with 12 bases between. Germline CDR1 and CDR2: SGHTA and FQGNSA. Full variable domain (remainder filled in from reference TRBV7-2 and TRBJ2-5): GAGVSQSPSNKVTEKGKDVELRCDPISGHTALYWYRQSLGQGLEFLIYFQGNSAPDKSGLPSDRFSAERTGGSVSTLTIQRTQQEDSAVYLCASSLTESKQETQYFGPGTRLLVL.

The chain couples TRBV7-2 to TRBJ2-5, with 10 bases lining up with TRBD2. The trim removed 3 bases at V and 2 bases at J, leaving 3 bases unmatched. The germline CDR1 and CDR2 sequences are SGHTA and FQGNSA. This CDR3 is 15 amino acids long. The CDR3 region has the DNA TGTGCCAGCAGCTTTATAGCGGGAGGTCAAGAGACCCAGTACTTC. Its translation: CASSFIAGGQETQYF.

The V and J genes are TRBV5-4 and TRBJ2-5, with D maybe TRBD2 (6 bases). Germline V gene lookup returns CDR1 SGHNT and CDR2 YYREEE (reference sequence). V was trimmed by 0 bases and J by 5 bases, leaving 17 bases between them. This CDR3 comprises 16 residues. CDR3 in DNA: TGTGCCAGCAGCTTGGACCCGGGACGCCGGGGGGAGACCCAGTACTTC. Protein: CASSLDPGRRGETQYF.

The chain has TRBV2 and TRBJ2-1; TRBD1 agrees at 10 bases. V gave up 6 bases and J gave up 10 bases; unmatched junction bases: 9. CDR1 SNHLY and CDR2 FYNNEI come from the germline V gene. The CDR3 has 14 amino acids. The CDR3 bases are TGTGCCAGCAGCGGACAGGGGGTTCTGACGGAGCAGTTCTTC. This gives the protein CASSGQGVLTEQFF.

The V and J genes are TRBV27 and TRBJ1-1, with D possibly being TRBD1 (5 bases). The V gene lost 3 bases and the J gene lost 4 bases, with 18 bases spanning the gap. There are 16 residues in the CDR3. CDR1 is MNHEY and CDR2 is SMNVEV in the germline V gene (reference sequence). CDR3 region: CASSFRAVKAGTEAFF. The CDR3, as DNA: TGTGCCAGCAGTTTCAGGGCAGTGAAAGCGGGCACTGAAGCTTTCTTT.

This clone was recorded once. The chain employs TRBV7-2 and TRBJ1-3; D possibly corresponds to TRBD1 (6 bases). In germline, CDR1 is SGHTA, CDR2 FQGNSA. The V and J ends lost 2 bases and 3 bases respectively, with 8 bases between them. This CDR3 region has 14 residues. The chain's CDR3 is CASSLQGNGNTIYF. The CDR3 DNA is TGTGCCAGCAGCTTACAGGGGAATGGAAACACCATATATTTT.

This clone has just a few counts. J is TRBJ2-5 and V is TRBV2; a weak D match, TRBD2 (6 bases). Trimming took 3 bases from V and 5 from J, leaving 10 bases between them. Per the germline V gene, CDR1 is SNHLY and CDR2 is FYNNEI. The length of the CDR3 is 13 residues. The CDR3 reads CASSEGGRETQYF. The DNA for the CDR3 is TGTGCCAGCAGTGAGGGGGGACGGGAGACCCAGTACTTC.

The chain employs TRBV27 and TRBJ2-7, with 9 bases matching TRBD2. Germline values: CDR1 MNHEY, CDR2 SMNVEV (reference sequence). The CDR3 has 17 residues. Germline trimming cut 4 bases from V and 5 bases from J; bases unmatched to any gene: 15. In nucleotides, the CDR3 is TGTGCCAGCAGTTCGACTAGCGGAAGGGACGTCATGGACGAGCAGTACTTC. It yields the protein CASSSTSGRDVMDEQYF.

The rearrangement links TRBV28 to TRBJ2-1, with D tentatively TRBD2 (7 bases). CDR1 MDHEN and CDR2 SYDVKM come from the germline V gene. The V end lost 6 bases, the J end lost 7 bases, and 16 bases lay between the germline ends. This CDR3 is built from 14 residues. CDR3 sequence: CASSRGAGWNEQFF. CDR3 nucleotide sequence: TGTGCCAGCAGCCGGGGGGCGGGGTGGAATGAGCAGTTCTTC.

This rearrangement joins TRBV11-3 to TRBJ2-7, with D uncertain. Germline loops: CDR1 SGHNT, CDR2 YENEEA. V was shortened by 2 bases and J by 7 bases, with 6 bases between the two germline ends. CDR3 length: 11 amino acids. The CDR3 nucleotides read TGTGCCAGCAGCTTAAACCGGGAGCAGTACTTC. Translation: CASSLNREQYF.

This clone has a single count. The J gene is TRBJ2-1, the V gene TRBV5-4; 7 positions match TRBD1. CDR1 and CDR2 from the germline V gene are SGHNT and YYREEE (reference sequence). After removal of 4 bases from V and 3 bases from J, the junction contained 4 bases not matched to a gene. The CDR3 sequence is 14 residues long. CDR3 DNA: TGTGCCAGCAGCCCAGGACAGGACTACAATGAGCAGTTCTTC. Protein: CASSPGQDYNEQFF.

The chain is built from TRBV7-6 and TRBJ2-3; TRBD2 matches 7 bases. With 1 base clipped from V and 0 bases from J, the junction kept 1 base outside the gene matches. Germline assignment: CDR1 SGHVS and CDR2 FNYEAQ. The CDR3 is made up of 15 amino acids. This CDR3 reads CASSLGEGSTDTQYF. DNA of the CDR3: TGTGCCAGCAGCTTAGGGGAGGGAAGCACAGATACGCAGTATTTT.

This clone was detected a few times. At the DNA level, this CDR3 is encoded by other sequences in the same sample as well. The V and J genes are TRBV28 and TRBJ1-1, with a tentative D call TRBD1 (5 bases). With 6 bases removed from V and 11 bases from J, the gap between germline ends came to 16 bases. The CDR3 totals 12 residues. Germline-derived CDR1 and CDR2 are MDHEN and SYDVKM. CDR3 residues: CASSQTGGTAFF. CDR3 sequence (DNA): TGTGCCAGCAGCCAAACGGGGGGGACGGCTTTCTTT.

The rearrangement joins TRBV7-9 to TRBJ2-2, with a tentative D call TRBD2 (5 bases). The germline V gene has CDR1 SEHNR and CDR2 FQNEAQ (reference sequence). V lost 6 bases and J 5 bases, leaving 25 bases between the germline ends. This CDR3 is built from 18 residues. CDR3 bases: TGTGCCAGCAGTTCTCTAGCCCCACTTTCGCGTCGTACCGGGGAGCTGTTTTTT. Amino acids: CASSSLAPLSRRTGELFF.

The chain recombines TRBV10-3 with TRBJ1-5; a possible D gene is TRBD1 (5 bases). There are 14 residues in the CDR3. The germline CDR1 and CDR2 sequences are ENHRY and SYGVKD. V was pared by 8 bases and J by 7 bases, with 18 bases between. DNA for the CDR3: TGTGCCATCGGCATTCAGGGAGGCGAACAGCCCCAGCATTTT. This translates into CAIGIQGGEQPQHF.

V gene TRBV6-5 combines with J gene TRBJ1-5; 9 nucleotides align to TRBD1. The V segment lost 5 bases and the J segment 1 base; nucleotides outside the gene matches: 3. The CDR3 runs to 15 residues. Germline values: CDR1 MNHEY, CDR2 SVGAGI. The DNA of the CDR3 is TGTGCCAGCAGTCGGACAGGGGCGAGCAATCAGCCCCAGCATTTT. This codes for CASSRTGASNQPQHF.

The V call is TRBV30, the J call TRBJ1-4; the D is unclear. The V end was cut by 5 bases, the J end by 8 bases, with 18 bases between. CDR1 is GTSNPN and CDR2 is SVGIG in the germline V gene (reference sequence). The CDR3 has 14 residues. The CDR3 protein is CAWGPPADWEKLFF. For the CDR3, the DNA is TGTGCCTGGGGTCCCCCGGCGGATTGGGAAAAACTGTTTTTT.